These 30 T cell receptor beta chains were all obtained from the same sample, sequenced in a study of beta chain features in type 1 diabetes. Study outcomes and limitations: Researchers report that Type 1 diabetes patients had moderately but significantly shorter TCRB CDR3s across all four CD4+ subsets.

Sequencing targeted expressed TCRB transcripts, as all isolated RNA had been reverse transcribed. TCRdb's table, derived via immunoSEQ multiplex PCR, lists solely in-frame clones and lacks some. The sample has 250,000 or so clones, about 15% seen once; the top ten hold 0.019%. These receptors' antigens are unknown. The sample consisted of naive CD4+ T cells from blood. All receptors come from a man aged 25-45 years with type 1 diabetes.

This chain links TRBV28 with TRBJ2-7; D is possibly TRBD2 (7 bases). The V and J ends lost 5 bases and 2 bases respectively, with 16 bases between them. Germline lookup yields CDR1 MDHEN and CDR2 SYDVKM. This CDR3 has 15 amino acids. The CDR3 nucleotides read TGTGCCAGCAGTCCCGTGGGGGGGCTCACCTACGAGCAGTACTTC. It codes for CASSPVGGLTYEQYF.

This clone was seen a handful of times. The chain employs TRBV6-5 and TRBJ2-7; D not certain. Germline V gene sequence: CDR1 MNHEY, CDR2 SVGAGI. This CDR3 is 12 amino acids long. V was shortened by 9 bases and J by 3 bases, with 12 bases between the two germline ends. CDR3 loop: CASGPLGYEQYF. Written as DNA, the CDR3 is TGTGCCAGTGGCCCCCTTGGCTACGAGCAGTACTTC.

V is TRBV5-1 and J is TRBJ2-5; 7 nucleotides agree with TRBD1. Trimming cost V 4 bases and J 3 bases; bases outside gene matches: 9. CDR1 and CDR2 from the germline V gene are SGHRS and YFSETQ. The CDR3 totals 15 residues. CDR3 sequence (DNA): TGCGCCAGCAGCACGACAGGGTCGTTGGAAGAGACCCAGTACTTC. As protein: CASSTTGSLEETQYF. Variable domain in full (rest from reference TRBV5-1 and TRBJ2-5): KAGVTQTPRYLIKTRGQQVTLSCSPISGHRSVSWYQQTPGQGLQFLFEYFSETQRNKGNFPGRFSGRQFSNSRSEMNVSTLELGDSALYLCASSTTGSLEETQYFGPGTRLLVL.

The CDR3 DNA reads TGTGCCAGCAGTTACGGCACAGGACCATACGAGCAGTACTTC. This codes for CASSYGTGPYEQYF. This rearrangement joins TRBV6-6 to TRBJ2-7; D might be TRBD1 (5 bases). This CDR3 has 14 residues. V was trimmed by 2 bases and J by 4 bases, leaving 12 bases between them. Germline V gene data show CDR1 as MNHNY and CDR2 as SVGAGI (reference sequence).

The chain links TRBV5-1 to TRBJ1-2; TRBD1 is a possible D gene (6 bases). Trimming took off 0 bases at V and 6 bases at J, with 18 bases between the two ends. Looked up from germline, CDR1 is SGHRS and CDR2 is YFSETQ. The CDR3 loop spans 16 amino acids. The CDR3 DNA reads as TGCGCCAGCAGCTTGGGTTTAACCGGGACACAGAATGGCTACACCTTC. This encodes CASSLGLTGTQNGYTF. Full variable domain (remainder filled in from reference TRBV5-1 and TRBJ1-2): KAGVTQTPRYLIKTRGQQVTLSCSPISGHRSVSWYQQTPGQGLQFLFEYFSETQRNKGNFPGRFSGRQFSNSRSEMNVSTLELGDSALYLCASSLGLTGTQNGYTFGSGTRLTVV.

This clone was counted a few times. This chain uses TRBV12-5 with TRBJ1-1; maybe TRBD1 (6 bases). This CDR3 is built from 14 residues. V lost 6 bases, J lost 8 bases, and 19 bases lay in between. The V gene's germline CDR1 is LGHNT and CDR2 FRNRAP. The CDR3 here is CASGWTVMVSEAFF. CDR3 nucleotides: TGTGCTAGTGGATGGACAGTCATGGTGAGCGAAGCTTTCTTT.

The chain carries TRBV19 and TRBJ2-7, with 8 bases that match TRBD2. This CDR3 comprises 16 residues. Germline CDR1 LNHDA, CDR2 SQIVND (reference sequence). The V segment lost 5 bases and the J segment 2 bases; nucleotides outside the gene matches: 11. CDR3 loop: CASSEEEPGLAYEQYF. In DNA, the CDR3 is TGTGCCAGTAGTGAGGAGGAACCGGGACTAGCCTACGAGCAGTACTTC.

Worth noting for this clone: One junction end disagrees with the germline gene, perhaps due to a read error. This chain uses TRBV25-1 with TRBJ2-5; D unclear. Germline V CDR1 and CDR2: MGHDK, SYGVNS. The CDR3 length is 12 residues. DNA for the CDR3: TGTGCCAGCAGTGAATACCAGGAGACCCAGTACTTC. Residues: CASSEYQETQYF.

Only a few counts were recorded for this clone. The chain combines TRBV2 with TRBJ1-5; D not resolved. The CDR3 has 16 amino acids. V was cut by 0 bases and J by 0 bases, with 9 bases left in between. CDR1 and CDR2 from the germline V gene are SNHLY and FYNNEI. The CDR3 spells CASSEASRYSNQPQHF. CDR3 DNA: TGTGCCAGCAGTGAAGCTTCCCGGTATAGCAATCAGCCCCAGCATTTT. Filled out from reference TRBV2 and TRBJ1-5, the complete variable domain reads EPEVTQTPSHQVTQMGQEVILRCVPISNHLYFYWYRQILGQKVEFLVSFYNNEISEKSEIFDDQFSVERPDGSNFTLKIRSTKLEDSAMYFCASSEASRYSNQPQHFGDGTRLSIL.

V and J are TRBV30 and TRBJ1-2; D might be TRBD1 (5 bases). CDR3 length: 15 amino acids. Germline V gene data show CDR1 as GTSNPN and CDR2 as SVGIG (reference sequence). Trimming stripped 2 bases from V and 4 bases from J, with 17 bases between. The CDR3 region is CAWSKGGGVAYGYTF. The CDR3 DNA reads TGTGCCTGGAGTAAGGGTGGAGGGGTGGCCTATGGCTACACCTTC.

The chain links TRBV14 to TRBJ1-3; D is unclear. V was trimmed by 0 bases and J by 7 bases, leaving 22 bases between them. This CDR3 is built from 18 residues. CDR1 is SGHDN and CDR2 is FVKESK in the germline V gene. The DNA of the CDR3 is TGTGCCAGCAGCCAAGATAGCGGCGGCAGTCCTCTTTGGAACACCATATATTTT. Protein sequence: CASSQDSGGSPLWNTIYF.

The chain joins TRBV2 to TRBJ2-2, with D hard to call. The germline gives CDR1 SNHLY, CDR2 FYNNEI. The length of the CDR3 is 13 residues. Trimming took off 6 bases at V and 7 bases at J, with 12 bases between the two ends. CDR3 nucleotides: TGTGCCAGCAGGACAACTCCCTTCGGGGAGCTGTTTTTT. It codes for CASRTTPFGELFF.

The rearrangement links TRBV19 to TRBJ2-2; 8 bases agree with TRBD2. The trim removed 7 bases at V and 9 bases at J, leaving 13 bases unmatched. The length of the CDR3 is 15 residues. Germline loops: CDR1 LNHDA, CDR2 SQIVND (reference sequence). The CDR3 sequence is CASITSRRGVRELFF. In DNA, the CDR3 is TGTGCCAGTATCACCTCTCGGCGGGGGGTGAGGGAGCTGTTTTTT.

The chain links TRBV5-1 to TRBJ1-2, with D uncertain. This CDR3 has 13 amino acids. Looked up from germline, CDR1 is SGHRS and CDR2 is YFSETQ. V lost 0 bases, J lost 5 bases, and 8 bases lay in between. The CDR3 sequence is CASSLGGLYGYTF. In DNA form, the CDR3 reads TGCGCCAGCAGCTTGGGAGGGTTGTATGGCTACACCTTC.

In its sample, this clone was seen a few times. The V call is TRBV4-2, the J call TRBJ2-5; 11 nucleotides align to TRBD1. This CDR3 has 17 amino acids. Germline trimming cut 0 bases from V and 5 bases from J; bases unmatched to any gene: 8. CDR1 is LGHNA and CDR2 is YNFKEQ in the germline V gene. In nucleotides, the CDR3 is TGTGCCAGCAGCCAAGATCCCGGGACAGGGGGTCGGGAGACCCAGTACTTC. Protein: CASSQDPGTGGRETQYF.

The chain is built from TRBV28 and TRBJ2-1; 9 bases fit TRBD1. CDR1 is MDHEN, CDR2 SYDVKM, per germline. The CDR3 is 16 amino acids. V lost 5 bases and J lost 3; bases outside the gene matches: 8. This CDR3 is CASSSPGQGIYNEQFF. The CDR3 DNA is TGTGCCAGCAGTAGCCCCGGACAGGGGATCTACAATGAGCAGTTCTTC. The variable domain in full, with the rest retrieved from reference TRBV28 and TRBJ2-1, is DVKVTQSSRYLVKRTGEKVFLECVQDMDHENMFWYRQDPGLGLRLIYFSYDVKMKEKGDIPEGYSVSREKKERFSLILESASTNQTSMYLCASSSPGQGIYNEQFFGPGTRLTVL.

This clone has just a few counts. The chain is built from TRBV7-9 and TRBJ2-4; TRBD1 agrees at 7 bases. The V segment lost 5 bases and the J segment 6 bases; nucleotides outside the gene matches: 7. Germline CDR1 is SEHNR and CDR2 is FQNEAQ (reference sequence). The CDR3 runs 14 residues. In DNA form, the CDR3 reads TGTGCCAGCAGCCTCCGGGACAGATCAAACATTCAGTACTTC. It translates to CASSLRDRSNIQYF. The whole variable domain, remainder taken from reference TRBV7-9 and TRBJ2-4, is DTGVSQNPRHKITKRGQNVTFRCDPISEHNRLYWYRQTLGQGPEFLTYFQNEAQLEKSRLLSDRFSAERPKGSFSTLEIQRTEQGDSAMYLCASSLRDRSNIQYFGAGTRLSVL.

As for this clone: An end of the junction does not agree with germline; a read error may underlie this. The genes are TRBV7-8 and TRBJ1-5, with TRBD1 matching 8 bases. The CDR3 is 17 residues long. Per germline, CDR1 SGHVS and CDR2 FQNEAQ. CDR3 coding DNA: TGTGCCAGCAGCCTAGCCCCCCGGACAGGGAACTATCAGCCCCAGCATTTT. The encoded protein is CASSLAPRTGNYQPQHF. Full variable domain (missing parts from reference TRBV7-8 and TRBJ1-5): GAGVSQSPRYKVAKRGQDVALRCDPISGHVSLFWYQQALGQGPEFLTYFQNEAQLDKSGLPSDRFFAERPEGSVSTLKIQRTQQEDSAVYLCASSLAPRTGNYQPQHFGDGTRLSIL.

This clone was counted between two and nine times. The V call is TRBV29-1, the J call TRBJ1-2, with D perhaps matching TRBD1 (5 bases). V was cut by 2 bases and J by 7 bases, with 17 bases left in between. The germline gives CDR1 SQVTM, CDR2 ANQGSEA. The CDR3 is 14 amino acids. The CDR3 sequence: CSVETQGQGGGYTF. The CDR3 coding sequence is TGCAGCGTTGAAACCCAAGGGCAGGGAGGTGGCTACACCTTC.

V usage is TRBV9 and J usage is TRBJ2-3; 9 bases map to TRBD2. Germline V gene lookup returns CDR1 SGDLS and CDR2 YYNGEE. This CDR3 has 15 amino acids. With 1 base clipped from V and 4 bases from J, the junction kept 4 bases outside the gene matches. The CDR3, as DNA: TGTGCCAGCAGCGTAAGGACTAGCGAAGCAGATACGCAGTATTTT. It translates to CASSVRTSEADTQYF. Full variable domain (missing parts from reference TRBV9 and TRBJ2-3): DSGVTQTPKHLITATGQRVTLRCSPRSGDLSVYWYQQSLDQGLQFLIQYYNGEERAKGNILERFSAQQFPDLHSELNLSSLELGDSALYFCASSVRTSEADTQYFGPGTRLTVL.

The chain is built from TRBV5-4 and TRBJ2-1; the match to TRBD2 covers 7 bases. The V gene end was trimmed by 2 bases and the J gene end by 2 bases; junction bases not matched to a gene: 4. Per germline, CDR1 SGHNT and CDR2 YYREEE (reference sequence). There are 15 residues in the CDR3. The CDR3 nucleotides are TGTGCCAGCAGCTTCGAGGGAGGGCCCTACAATGAGCAGTTCTTC. Translating it yields CASSFEGGPYNEQFF.

This clone was found once. The V gene is TRBV19, the J gene TRBJ2-1; 12 bases are a match to TRBD2. This CDR3 contains 16 residues. J was trimmed by 7 bases and V by 5 bases; bases with no gene match: 9. CDR1 is LNHDA, CDR2 SQIVND, per germline (reference sequence). The CDR3 loop is CASSPRTSGKVNEQFF. In DNA form, the CDR3 reads TGTGCCAGTAGTCCCAGGACTAGCGGGAAGGTGAATGAGCAGTTCTTC.

The chain recombines TRBV5-1 with TRBJ1-2, with a tentative D call TRBD1 (5 bases). The V and J ends lost 0 bases and 2 bases respectively, with 8 bases between them. The CDR3 runs 14 residues. CDR1 is SGHRS, CDR2 YFSETQ, per germline. DNA for the CDR3: TGCGCCAGCAGCTTGGTTCAGGGAAACTATGGCTACACCTTC. Translation: CASSLVQGNYGYTF. The variable domain in full, completed from reference TRBV5-1 and TRBJ1-2, reads KAGVTQTPRYLIKTRGQQVTLSCSPISGHRSVSWYQQTPGQGLQFLFEYFSETQRNKGNFPGRFSGRQFSNSRSEMNVSTLELGDSALYLCASSLVQGNYGYTFGSGTRLTVV.

The chain links TRBV27 to TRBJ2-1, with TRBD1 identical over 7 bases. Germline-derived CDR1 and CDR2 are MNHEY and SMNVEV (reference sequence). The CDR3 totals 14 residues. The J segment lost 8 bases and the V segment lost 7 bases, leaving 11 bases of the junction unmatched. DNA for the CDR3: TGTGCCAGCAAAGAATCGCACAGGGGCTATGAGCAGTTCTTC. Its protein product is CASKESHRGYEQFF.

The chain couples TRBV9 to TRBJ2-7; tentative D call: TRBD2 (6 bases). V dropped 4 bases and J dropped 3 bases, with 17 bases sitting between them. The germline V gene has CDR1 SGDLS and CDR2 YYNGEE. This CDR3 spans 15 amino acids. The CDR3 DNA is TGTGCCAGCAGCCCACGGGGGACTGCAGGCTACGAGCAGTACTTC. Amino acids: CASSPRGTAGYEQYF.

This sequence joins TRBV29-1 and TRBJ2-6; 10 nucleotides match TRBD1. This CDR3 contains 16 residues. Germline CDR1 SQVTM, CDR2 ANQGSEA. The trim removed 6 bases at V and 4 bases at J, leaving 9 bases unmatched. CDR3 nucleotide sequence: TGCAGCGTGGGGGGACAGGGGAGCTCAGGGGCCAACGTCCTGACTTTC. Translating gives CSVGGQGSSGANVLTF.

The V call is TRBV6-4, the J call TRBJ2-3; D gene ambiguous. Germline V gene sequence: CDR1 MRHNA, CDR2 SNTAGT. V lost 3 bases and J 6 bases, leaving 13 bases between the germline ends. This CDR3 has 14 residues. The CDR3 protein is CASSEVPRSDTQYF. The CDR3, as DNA: TGTGCCAGCAGTGAGGTCCCGCGGTCCGATACGCAGTATTTT.

This chain connects TRBV28 to TRBJ2-6; D is possibly TRBD1 (5 bases). Germline CDR1 MDHEN, CDR2 SYDVKM. CDR3 length: 16 amino acids. V lost 2 bases and J lost 5, with 13 bases in between. The CDR3 loop is CASSLGHTRRANVLTF. The CDR3, as DNA: TGTGCCAGCAGTTTAGGACACACCCGGAGGGCCAACGTCCTGACTTTC.

This clone was detected a few times. V and J are TRBV6-6 and TRBJ2-3; 13 bases align to TRBD2. The germline gives CDR1 MNHNY, CDR2 SVGAGI (reference sequence). This CDR3 spans 16 amino acids. The V and J ends lost 7 bases and 6 bases, in that order; junction bases with no gene match: 10. CDR3 bases: TGTGCCAGCATCAAGGGACTAGCGGGGTCCCAGGATACGCAGTATTTT. The encoded protein is CASIKGLAGSQDTQYF.

This clone was detected a few times. V and J are TRBV5-1 and TRBJ2-7, with 10 bases lining up with TRBD2. Trimming removed 3 bases from V and 1 base from J; junction bases left unmatched: 4. Germline V gene data show CDR1 as SGHRS and CDR2 as YFSETQ. The CDR3 covers 15 residues. This CDR3 is CASSSLAGASYEQYF. CDR3 in DNA: TGCGCCAGCAGCTCGCTAGCGGGGGCTTCCTACGAGCAGTACTTC.